This T cell receptor (beta chain) appears in the sequencing data of a study of response to subunit inactivated influenza vaccine. TCRdb ran MiXCR on the RT-PCR reads and lists one entry per CDR3 protein. The table lists roughly 620,000 distinct CDR3 sequences, approximately 10% of them singletons. This clonotype has only a few counts. The same sample was also studied in work on T cells expressing NK-cell markers. Per that study: It was by 5'RACE template switching with UMIs that TCR beta cDNA was made. One of the eight sequenced donors was seronegative, whereas the other seven were HCMV-seropositive.

This clonotype was obtained from a man aged 50-59 years who received an inactivated influenza vaccine. Sequenced here: PBMCs from blood, sampled on the day of vaccination.

The CDR3 nucleotides are TGTGCCACCAGTGATTTTTTCGGGACACAAGATACGCAGTATTTT. This translates into CATSDFFGTQDTQYF. The V gene is TRBV24-1, the J gene TRBJ2-3, with a weak D call TRBD1 (6 bases). The germline CDR1 and CDR2 sequences are KGHDR and SFDVKD. The CDR3 totals 15 residues. V gave up 1 base and J gave up 5 bases, with 12 bases separating them.